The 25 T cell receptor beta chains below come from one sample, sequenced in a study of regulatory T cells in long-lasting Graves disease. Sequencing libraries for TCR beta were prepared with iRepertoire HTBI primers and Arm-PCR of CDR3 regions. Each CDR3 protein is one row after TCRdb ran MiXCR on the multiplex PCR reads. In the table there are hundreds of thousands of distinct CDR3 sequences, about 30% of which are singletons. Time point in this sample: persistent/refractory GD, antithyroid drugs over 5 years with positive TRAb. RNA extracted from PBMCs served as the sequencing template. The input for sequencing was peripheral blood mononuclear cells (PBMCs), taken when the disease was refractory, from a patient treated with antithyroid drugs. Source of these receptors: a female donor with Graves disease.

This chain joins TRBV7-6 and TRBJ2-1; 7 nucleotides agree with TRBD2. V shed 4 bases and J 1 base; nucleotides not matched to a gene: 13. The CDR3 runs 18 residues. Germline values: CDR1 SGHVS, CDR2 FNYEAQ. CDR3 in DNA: TGTGCCAGCAGCTCCCGGGGAGGGGATAGGGATTCCTACAATGAGCAGTTCTTC. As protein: CASSSRGGDRDSYNEQFF.

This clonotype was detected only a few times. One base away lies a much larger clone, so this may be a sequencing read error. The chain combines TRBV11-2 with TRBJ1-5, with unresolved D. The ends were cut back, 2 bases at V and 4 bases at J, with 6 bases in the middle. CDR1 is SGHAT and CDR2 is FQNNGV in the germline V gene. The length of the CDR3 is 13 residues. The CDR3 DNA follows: TGTGCCAGCAGCTTAACCAGAAATCAGCCCCAGCATTTT. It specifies CASSLTRNQPQHF.

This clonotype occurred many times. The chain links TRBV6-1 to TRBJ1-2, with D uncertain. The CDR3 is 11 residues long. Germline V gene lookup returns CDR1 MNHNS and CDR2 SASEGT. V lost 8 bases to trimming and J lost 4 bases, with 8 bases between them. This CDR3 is CASAHSYGYTF. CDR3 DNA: TGTGCCAGCGCTCACTCCTATGGCTACACCTTC.

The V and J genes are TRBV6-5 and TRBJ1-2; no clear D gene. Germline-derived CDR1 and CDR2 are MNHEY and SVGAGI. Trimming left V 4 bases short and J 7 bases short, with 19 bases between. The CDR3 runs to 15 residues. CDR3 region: CASSFGRTSPGGYTF. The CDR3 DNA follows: TGTGCCAGCAGTTTTGGACGCACGTCCCCAGGTGGCTACACCTTC.

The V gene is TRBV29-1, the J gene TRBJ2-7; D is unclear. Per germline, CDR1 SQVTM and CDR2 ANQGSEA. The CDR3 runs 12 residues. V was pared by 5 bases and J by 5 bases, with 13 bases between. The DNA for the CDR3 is TGCAGCGTTCTCGTGTCCTATAACGAGCAGTACTTC. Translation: CSVLVSYNEQYF.

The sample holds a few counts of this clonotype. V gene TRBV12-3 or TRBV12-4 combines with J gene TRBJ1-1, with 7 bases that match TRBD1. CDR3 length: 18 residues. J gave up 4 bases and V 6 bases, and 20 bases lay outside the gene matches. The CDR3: CASSPLRGRPGGVTEAFF. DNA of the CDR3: TGTGCCAGCAGCCCCCTCAGGGGCAGGCCAGGGGGAGTCACTGAAGCTTTCTTT.

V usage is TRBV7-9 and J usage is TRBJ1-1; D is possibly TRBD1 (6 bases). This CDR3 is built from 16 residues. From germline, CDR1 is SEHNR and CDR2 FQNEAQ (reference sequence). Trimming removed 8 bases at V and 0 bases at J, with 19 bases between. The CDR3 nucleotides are TGTGCCAGCTTAAGTCGGGGGGGGCCCATGAACACTGAAGCTTTCTTT. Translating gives CASLSRGGPMNTEAFF.

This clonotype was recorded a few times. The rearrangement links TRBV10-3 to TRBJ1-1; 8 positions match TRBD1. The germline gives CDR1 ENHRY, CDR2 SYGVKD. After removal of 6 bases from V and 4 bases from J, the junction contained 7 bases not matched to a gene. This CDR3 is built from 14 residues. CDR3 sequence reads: CAISYDRGGTEAFF. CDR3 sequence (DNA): TGTGCCATCAGCTATGACAGGGGCGGCACTGAAGCTTTCTTT.

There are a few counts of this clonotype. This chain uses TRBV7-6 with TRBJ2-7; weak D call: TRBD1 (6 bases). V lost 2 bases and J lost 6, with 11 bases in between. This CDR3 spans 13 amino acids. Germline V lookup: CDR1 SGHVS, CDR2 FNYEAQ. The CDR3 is CASSLHRAGEQYF. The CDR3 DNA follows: TGTGCCAGCAGCTTACACAGGGCTGGCGAGCAGTACTTC.

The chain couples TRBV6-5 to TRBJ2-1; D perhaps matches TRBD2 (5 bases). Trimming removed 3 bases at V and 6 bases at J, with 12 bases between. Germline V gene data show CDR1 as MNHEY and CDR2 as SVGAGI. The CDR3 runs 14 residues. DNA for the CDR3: TGTGCCAGCAGTTATACACTAGTCCCCAATGAGCAGTTCTTC. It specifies CASSYTLVPNEQFF.

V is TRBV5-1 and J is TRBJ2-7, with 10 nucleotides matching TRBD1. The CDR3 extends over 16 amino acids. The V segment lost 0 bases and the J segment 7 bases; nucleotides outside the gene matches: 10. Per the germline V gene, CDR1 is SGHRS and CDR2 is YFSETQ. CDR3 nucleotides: TGCGCCAGCAGCTTGGCTGGGACAGGGGCCGCGCGGGAGCAGTACTTC. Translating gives CASSLAGTGAAREQYF.

The CDR3 loop reads CASSSLGTGVNSPLHF. DNA for the CDR3: TGTGCCAGCAGCTCACTAGGAACAGGGGTTAATTCACCCCTCCACTTT. The rearrangement links TRBV28 to TRBJ1-6; 7 nucleotides match TRBD1. The CDR3 contains 16 residues. From germline, CDR1 is MDHEN and CDR2 SYDVKM. The junction had 11 bases not matched to a gene; V was cut back by 6 bases and J by 6 bases. The full variable domain, with the rest looked up from reference TRBV28 and TRBJ1-6, is DVKVTQSSRYLVKRTGEKVFLECVQDMDHENMFWYRQDPGLGLRLIYFSYDVKMKEKGDIPEGYSVSREKKERFSLILESASTNQTSMYLCASSSLGTGVNSPLHFGNGTRLTVT.

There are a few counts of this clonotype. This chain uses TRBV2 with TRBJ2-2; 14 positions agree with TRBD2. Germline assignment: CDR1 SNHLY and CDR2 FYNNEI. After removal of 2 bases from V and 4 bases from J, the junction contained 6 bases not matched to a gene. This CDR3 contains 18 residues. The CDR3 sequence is CASSELGLAGDSTGELFF. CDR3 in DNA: TGTGCCAGCAGTGAATTGGGACTAGCGGGAGATAGCACCGGGGAGCTGTTTTTT.

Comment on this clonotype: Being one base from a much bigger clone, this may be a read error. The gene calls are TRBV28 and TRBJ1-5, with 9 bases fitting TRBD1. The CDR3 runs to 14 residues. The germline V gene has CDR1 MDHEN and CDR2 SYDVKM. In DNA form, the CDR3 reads TGTGCCGGCAGAACAGGGGGCGACAATCAGCCCCAGCATTTT. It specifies CAGRTGGDNQPQHF.

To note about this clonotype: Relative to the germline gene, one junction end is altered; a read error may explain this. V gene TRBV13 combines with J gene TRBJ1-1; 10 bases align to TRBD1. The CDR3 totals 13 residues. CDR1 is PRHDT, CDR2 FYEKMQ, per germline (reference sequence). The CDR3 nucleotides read TGTGCCGGCAGCCCGACAGGGGGCGGGGGGGCTTTCTTT. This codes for CAGSPTGGGGAFF.

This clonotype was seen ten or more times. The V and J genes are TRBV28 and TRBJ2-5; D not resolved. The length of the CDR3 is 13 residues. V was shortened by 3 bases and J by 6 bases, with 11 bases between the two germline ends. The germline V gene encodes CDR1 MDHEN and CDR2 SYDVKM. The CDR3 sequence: CASSLQATKTQYF. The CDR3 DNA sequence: TGTGCCAGCAGTTTGCAGGCTACGAAGACCCAGTACTTC.

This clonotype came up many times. CDR3 residues: CASLRDYEQYF. The CDR3 DNA is TGTGCCAGCCTCCGGGACTACGAGCAGTACTTC. This chain joins TRBV11-2 and TRBJ2-7, with a weak D call TRBD2 (5 bases). The germline V and J ends were trimmed by 8 bases and 3 bases, with 8 bases remaining between them. The CDR3 is 11 amino acids. Germline CDR1 reads SGHAT; CDR2 reads FQNNGV. Together with reference TRBV11-2 and TRBJ2-7, the CDR3 gives the full variable domain: EAGVAQSPRYKIIEKRQSVAFWCNPISGHATLYWYQQILGQGPKLLIQFQNNGVVDDSQLPKDRFSAERLKGVDSTLKIQPAKLEDSAVYLCASLRDYEQYFGPGTRLTVT.

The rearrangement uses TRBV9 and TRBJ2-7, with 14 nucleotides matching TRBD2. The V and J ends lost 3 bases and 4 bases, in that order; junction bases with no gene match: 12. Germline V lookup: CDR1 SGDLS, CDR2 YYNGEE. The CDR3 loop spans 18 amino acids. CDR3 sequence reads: CASSAEGTSGRKGYEQYF. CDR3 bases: TGTGCCAGCAGCGCAGAAGGGACTAGCGGGAGAAAGGGGTACGAGCAGTACTTC.

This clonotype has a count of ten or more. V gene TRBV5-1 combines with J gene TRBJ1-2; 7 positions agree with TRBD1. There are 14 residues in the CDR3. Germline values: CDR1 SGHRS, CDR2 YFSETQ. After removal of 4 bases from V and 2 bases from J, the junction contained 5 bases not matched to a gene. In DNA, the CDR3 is TGCGCCAGCAGCCCAACAGGGGTGAACTATGGCTACACCTTC. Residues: CASSPTGVNYGYTF. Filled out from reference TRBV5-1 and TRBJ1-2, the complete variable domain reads KAGVTQTPRYLIKTRGQQVTLSCSPISGHRSVSWYQQTPGQGLQFLFEYFSETQRNKGNFPGRFSGRQFSNSRSEMNVSTLELGDSALYLCASSPTGVNYGYTFGSGTRLTVV.

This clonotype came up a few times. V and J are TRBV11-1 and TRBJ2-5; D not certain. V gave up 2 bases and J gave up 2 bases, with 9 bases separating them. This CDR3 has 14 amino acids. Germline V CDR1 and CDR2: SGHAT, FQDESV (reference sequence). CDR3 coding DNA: TGTGCCAGCAGCTTACAATGGGTTCAAGAGACCCAGTACTTC. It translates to CASSLQWVQETQYF.

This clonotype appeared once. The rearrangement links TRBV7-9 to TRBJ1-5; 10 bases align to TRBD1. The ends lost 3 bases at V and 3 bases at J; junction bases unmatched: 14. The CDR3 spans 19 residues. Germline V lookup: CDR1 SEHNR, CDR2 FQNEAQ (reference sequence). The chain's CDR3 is CASSLADRGPEQYNQPQHF. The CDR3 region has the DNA TGTGCCAGCAGCTTGGCTGACAGGGGGCCCGAACAATACAATCAGCCCCAGCATTTT. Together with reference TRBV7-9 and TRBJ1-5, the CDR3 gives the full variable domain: DTGVSQNPRHKITKRGQNVTFRCDPISEHNRLYWYRQTLGQGPEFLTYFQNEAQLEKSRLLSDRFSAERPKGSFSTLEIQRTEQGDSAMYLCASSLADRGPEQYNQPQHFGDGTRLSIL.

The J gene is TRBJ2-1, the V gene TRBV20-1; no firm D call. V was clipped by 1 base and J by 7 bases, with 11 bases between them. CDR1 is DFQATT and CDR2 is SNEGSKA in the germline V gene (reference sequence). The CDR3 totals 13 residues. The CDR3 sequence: CSARGPTGNEQFF. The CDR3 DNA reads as TGCAGTGCTAGAGGCCCTACTGGAAATGAGCAGTTCTTC.

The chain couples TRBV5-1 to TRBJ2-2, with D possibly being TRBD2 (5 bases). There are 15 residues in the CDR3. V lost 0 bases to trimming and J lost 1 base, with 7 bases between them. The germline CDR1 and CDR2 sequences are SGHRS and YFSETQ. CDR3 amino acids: CASSLDGMNTGELFF. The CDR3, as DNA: TGCGCCAGCAGCTTGGACGGGATGAACACCGGGGAGCTGTTTTTT.

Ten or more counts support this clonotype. The CDR3 region has the DNA TGTGCCAGCAGCCTTGGACGGAGCTATGGCTACACCTTC. The encoded protein is CASSLGRSYGYTF. J is TRBJ1-2 and V is TRBV12-3 or TRBV12-4; no clear D gene. V was cut by 6 bases and J by 4 bases, with 12 bases left in between. This CDR3 has 13 amino acids.

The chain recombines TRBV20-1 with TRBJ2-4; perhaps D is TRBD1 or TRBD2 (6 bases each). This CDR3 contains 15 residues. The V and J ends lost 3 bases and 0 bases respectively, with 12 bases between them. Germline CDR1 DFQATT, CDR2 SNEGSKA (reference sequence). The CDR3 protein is CSASWGALAKNIQYF. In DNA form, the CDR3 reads TGCAGTGCTAGTTGGGGGGCGTTAGCCAAAAACATTCAGTACTTC.